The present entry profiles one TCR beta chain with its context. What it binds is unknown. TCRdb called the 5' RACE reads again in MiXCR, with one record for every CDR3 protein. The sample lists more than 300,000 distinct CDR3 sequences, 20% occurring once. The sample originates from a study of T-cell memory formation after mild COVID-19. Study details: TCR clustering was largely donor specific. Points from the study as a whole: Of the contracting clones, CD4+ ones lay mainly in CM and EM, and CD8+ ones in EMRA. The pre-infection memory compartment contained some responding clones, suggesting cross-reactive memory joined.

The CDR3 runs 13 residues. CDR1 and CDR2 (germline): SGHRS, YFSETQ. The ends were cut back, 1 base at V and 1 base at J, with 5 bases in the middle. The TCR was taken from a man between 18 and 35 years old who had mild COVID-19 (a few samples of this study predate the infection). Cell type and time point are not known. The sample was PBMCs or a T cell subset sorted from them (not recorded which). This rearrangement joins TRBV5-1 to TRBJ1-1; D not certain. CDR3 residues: CASSLHGNTEAFF. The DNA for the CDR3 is TGCGCCAGCAGCTTGCACGGGAACACTGAAGCTTTCTTT.